This T cell receptor beta chain was obtained from a study of vaccination effects on CD4 cells after COVID-19 (dated by TCRdb to between 2020 and 2023). For context, the study as a whole: Each participant received two doses of an mRNA SARS-CoV-2 vaccine, either BNT162b2 or mRNA-1273. Altogether, 10 COVID-19 convalescent patients and several SARS-CoV-2-naive healthy vaccine recipients made up the full study. In both COVID-19 convalescent patients and infection-naive vaccine recipients, the study compared SARS-CoV-2 spike-specific CD4+ TCR repertoires from before mRNA vaccination with those from after it. Cultures from other donors in the study were sequenced using the Oncomine TCR Beta short-read assay on an Illumina iSeq 100. General conclusions and limits of the study: Only a small number of convalescent patients were included, and no early post-infection timepoints were available, which limited the study. In healthy vaccine recipients, vaccine-induced clones were almost all SARS-CoV-2 mono-reactive, with only 1 of 255 cross-reactive with common cold coronaviruses. Clones induced by infection and clones induced by vaccination both contracted markedly at late timepoints after vaccination, which fits with T cell responses waning over time.

The library was generated by the immunoSEQ multiplex PCR assay. DNA from the cultured and isolated CD4+ T cells underwent TCR beta CDR3 sequencing. In the source study's methods: The analysis removed non-productive TCR sequences, trimmed reads to the CDR3 region, and retained only CDR3s that were 7 or more amino acids long. The MANAFEST web app was used to identify antigen-specific clonotypes by comparing expansion in peptide wells with expansion in reference cultures. Positive clones required FDR<0.05 expansion versus reference and all other wells, odds ratio above 5, and frequency above 0.1% in two replicate wells. A clonotype was called cross-reactive if it was significantly expanded both in SARS-CoV-2 spike wells and in at least one common cold coronavirus spike condition. Levenshtein distance calculated with the stringdist R package was used to assess CDR3 similarity, and unrooted trees were constructed with ape in R 3.6.1. TCRdb mirrors the immuneACCESS table, restricted to in-frame sequences. Some clones are absent from its copies; in checked studies, under half trace to an unresolved V gene, and the reason for the others is unknown. The V and J calls and the clone size are those of that table, but D and trimming were determined from the DNA. The sample includes some 60,000 clones, with approximately 76% observed a single time. About 3% of the sample is taken by the ten largest.

In the ViraFEST assay, PBMC were stimulated with viral peptide pools, and TCR sequencing was then used to find antigen-specific CD4+ T cell clonotypes based on their expansion. After roughly 11 days of culture, CD4+ T cells were isolated with the EasySep CD4+ T cell isolation kit. None of the healthy vaccine recipients had a prior SARS-CoV-2 infection, which was confirmed by nucleocapsid antibody tests that came back negative both before and after vaccination. Some 2 million PBMC per well were cultured in IMDM with around 5% human AB serum, around 10 IU/ml IL-2 and gentamicin, plus 10 ug/ml peptides. On days 3 and 7, half of the culture medium was replaced with fresh IL-2-containing medium. Unless otherwise noted, each peptide stimulation condition was cultured in triplicate wells. PBMC were separated from whole blood using Ficoll-Paque Plus gradient centrifugation and were then either cryopreserved at -140C or used fresh. The overlapping peptide pools covered the spike proteins of SARS-CoV-2 as well as those of the common cold coronaviruses HCoV-NL63, HCoV-OC43 and HCoV-229E. Genomic DNA was extracted from cultured CD4+ T cells with the QIAamp micro DNA kit.

V loses 2 bases of germline sequence and J loses 2 bases, and the interval between the two ends is 6 bases. The germline V gene (reference sequence) provides CDR1 LNHDA and CDR2 SQIVND. From its cysteine to its phenylalanine, the CDR3 spans 13 amino acids. Just CDR3 DNA is preserved here, 39 bases in frame from base 1. Concerning this clone itself: Its antigen is currently not known. It has no much larger one-base neighbor in the sample; base qualities were not kept.

The source material was CD4+ T cells from PBMCs cultured with HCoV-NL63 spike peptides, sampled before COVID-19 vaccination. The intended sense of this specimen's cell subset or site label: HCoV-NL63 spike overlapping peptide pool stimulation. The receptor comes from a human donor who received a COVID-19 vaccine. This chain is built from TRBV19 and TRBJ1-2; the D gene is not confidently resolved. The CDR3 reads as follows: CASSIKLNYGYTF. The bases read TGTGCCAGTAGTATAAAGTTAAACTATGGCTACACCTTC.